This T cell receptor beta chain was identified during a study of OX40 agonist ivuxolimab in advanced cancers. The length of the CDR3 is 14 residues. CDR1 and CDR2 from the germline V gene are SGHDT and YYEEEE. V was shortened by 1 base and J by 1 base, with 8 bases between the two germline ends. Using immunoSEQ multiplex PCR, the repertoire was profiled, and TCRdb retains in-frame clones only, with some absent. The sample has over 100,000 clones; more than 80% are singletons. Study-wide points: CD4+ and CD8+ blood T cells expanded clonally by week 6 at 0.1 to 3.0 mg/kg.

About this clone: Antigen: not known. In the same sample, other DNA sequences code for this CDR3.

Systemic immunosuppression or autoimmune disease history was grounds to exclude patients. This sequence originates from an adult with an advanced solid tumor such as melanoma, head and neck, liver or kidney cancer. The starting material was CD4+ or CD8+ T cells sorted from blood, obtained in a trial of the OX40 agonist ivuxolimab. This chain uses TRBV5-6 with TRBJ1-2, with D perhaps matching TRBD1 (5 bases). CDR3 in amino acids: CASSLPGGNYGYTF. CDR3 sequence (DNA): TGTGCCAGCAGCTTGCCGGGGGGTAACTATGGCTACACCTTC.